This TCR beta chain was observed in a study of radiotherapy plus CTLA-4 blockade in lung cancer. Study observations and caveats: Blood-borne expansion of tumor-derived TCR clones followed radiotherapy plus ipilimumab.

Trimming at V came to 6 bases and at J to 7 bases, leaving 7 bases not matched to a gene. This CDR3 has 15 residues. Looked up from germline, CDR1 is SGHVS and CDR2 is FQNEAQ. As for this clone: The antigen is not known.

The repertoire was sequenced with immunoSEQ multiplex PCR; TCRdb's copy has only in-frame clones and lacks some. This sample has about 97,000 clones; 65% to 80% occur once, and the top ten carry 2.8%. The sample here was peripheral blood, taken from a patient treated with radiotherapy plus ipilimumab. This receptor was obtained from a human donor with non-small cell lung cancer who had a partial response to radiotherapy plus ipilimumab. Some clones in this sample may be carry-over from other donors' samples. The rearrangement uses TRBV7-8 and TRBJ1-6; 9 bases line up with TRBD1. CDR3 region: CASRRDRAGNSPLHF. The CDR3, as DNA: TGTGCCAGCAGGAGGGACAGGGCGGGGAATTCACCCCTCCACTTT.